This TCR beta chain stems from a study of CD8 T cells in Susac syndrome. Study outcomes and limitations: As the study acknowledged, the number of individuals who were part of its TCR sequencing and HLA analysis was relatively small.

Concerning this clonotype itself: Antigen: not known.

From blood CD8+ and CD4+ T cells, the TCR beta chain was sequenced. Controls comprised healthy donors matched for age and sex. The germline V gene encodes CDR1 DFQATT and CDR2 SNEGSKA (reference sequence). The CDR3 extends over 13 amino acids. Trimming stripped 6 bases from V and 0 bases from J, with 12 bases between. RNA totalling roughly 0.45 to 1 ug underwent reverse transcription with random hexamers. TCRdb itself ran the immunoSEQ multiplex PCR reads through MiXCR, one entry per CDR3 protein. The sample includes around 50,000 distinct CDR3 sequences, approximately 92% of them seen just once. The chain uses TRBV20-1 and TRBJ2-7, with a weak D call TRBD2 (6 bases). Sequences were obtained from CD8+ T cells from PBMCs. The sequence derives from a human donor in good health. CDR3 sequence: CSALAGLSYEQYF. The CDR3 coding sequence is TGCAGTGCCCTTGCGGGACTCTCCTACGAGCAGTACTTC.